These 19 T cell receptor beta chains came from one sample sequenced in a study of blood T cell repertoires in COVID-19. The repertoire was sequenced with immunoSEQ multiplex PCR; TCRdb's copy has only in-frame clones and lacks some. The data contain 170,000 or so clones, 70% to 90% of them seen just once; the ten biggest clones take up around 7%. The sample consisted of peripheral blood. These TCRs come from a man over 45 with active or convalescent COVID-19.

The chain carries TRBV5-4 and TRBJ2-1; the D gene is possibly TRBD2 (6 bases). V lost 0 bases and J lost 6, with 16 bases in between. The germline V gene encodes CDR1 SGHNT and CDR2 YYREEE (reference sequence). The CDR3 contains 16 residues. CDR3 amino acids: CASSLEGSGAGNEQFF. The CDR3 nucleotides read TGTGCCAGCAGCTTGGAGGGCTCGGGAGCAGGCAATGAGCAGTTCTTC.

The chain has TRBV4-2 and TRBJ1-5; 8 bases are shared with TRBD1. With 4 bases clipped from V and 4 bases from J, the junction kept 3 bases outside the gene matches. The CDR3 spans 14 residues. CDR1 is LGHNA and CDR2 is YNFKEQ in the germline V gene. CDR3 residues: CASSLRTGNQPQHF. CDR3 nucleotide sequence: TGTGCCAGCAGCCTTAGGACAGGGAATCAGCCCCAGCATTTT.

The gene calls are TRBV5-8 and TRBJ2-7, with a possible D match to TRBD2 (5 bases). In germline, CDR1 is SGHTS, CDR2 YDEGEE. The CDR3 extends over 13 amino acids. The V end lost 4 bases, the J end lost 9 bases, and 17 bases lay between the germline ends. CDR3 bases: TGTGCCAGCAGCGCCCCTGAACTCAGCGGGCAGTACTTC. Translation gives CASSAPELSGQYF. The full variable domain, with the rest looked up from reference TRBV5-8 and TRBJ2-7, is EAGVTQSPTHLIKTRGQQATLRCSPISGHTSVYWYQQALGLGLQFLLWYDEGEERNRGNFPPRFSGRQFPNYSSELNVNALELEDSALYLCASSAPELSGQYFGPGTRLTVT.

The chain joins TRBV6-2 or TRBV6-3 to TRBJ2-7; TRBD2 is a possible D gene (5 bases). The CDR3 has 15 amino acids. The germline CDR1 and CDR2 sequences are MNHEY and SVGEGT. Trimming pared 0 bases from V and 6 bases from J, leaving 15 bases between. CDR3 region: CASSYSSEVVPEQYF. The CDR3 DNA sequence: TGTGCCAGCAGTTACTCCTCGGAGGTAGTACCCGAGCAGTACTTC.

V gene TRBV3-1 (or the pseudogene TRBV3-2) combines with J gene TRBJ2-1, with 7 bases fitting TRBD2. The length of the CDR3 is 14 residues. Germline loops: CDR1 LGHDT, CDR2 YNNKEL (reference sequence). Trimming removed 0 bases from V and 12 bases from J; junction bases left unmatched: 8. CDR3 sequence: CASSQDRTSVTQFF. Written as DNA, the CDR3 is TGTGCCAGCAGCCAAGATCGAACTAGCGTAACGCAGTTCTTC.

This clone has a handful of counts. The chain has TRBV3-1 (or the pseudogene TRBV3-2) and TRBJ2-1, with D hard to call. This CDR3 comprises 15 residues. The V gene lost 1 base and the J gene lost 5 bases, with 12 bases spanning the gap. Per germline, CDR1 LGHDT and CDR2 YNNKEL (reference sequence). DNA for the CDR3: TGTGCCAGCAGCCAAGGGCTTCTCGTTCACAATGAGCAGTTCTTC. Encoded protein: CASSQGLLVHNEQFF.

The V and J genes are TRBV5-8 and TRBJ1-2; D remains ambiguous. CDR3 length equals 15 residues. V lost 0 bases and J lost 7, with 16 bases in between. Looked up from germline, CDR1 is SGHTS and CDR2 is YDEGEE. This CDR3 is CASSLDLAGSGGYTF. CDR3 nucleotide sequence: TGTGCCAGCAGCTTGGATCTGGCAGGTTCCGGTGGCTACACCTTC. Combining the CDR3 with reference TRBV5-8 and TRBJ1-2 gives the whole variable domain EAGVTQSPTHLIKTRGQQATLRCSPISGHTSVYWYQQALGLGLQFLLWYDEGEERNRGNFPPRFSGRQFPNYSSELNVNALELEDSALYLCASSLDLAGSGGYTFGSGTRLTVV.

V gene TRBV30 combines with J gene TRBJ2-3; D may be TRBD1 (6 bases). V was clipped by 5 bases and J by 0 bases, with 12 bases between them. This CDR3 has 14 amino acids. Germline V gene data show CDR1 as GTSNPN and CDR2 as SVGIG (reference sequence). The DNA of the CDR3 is TGTGCCTGGCAGACAGGCACTAGCACAGATACGCAGTATTTT. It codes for CAWQTGTSTDTQYF.

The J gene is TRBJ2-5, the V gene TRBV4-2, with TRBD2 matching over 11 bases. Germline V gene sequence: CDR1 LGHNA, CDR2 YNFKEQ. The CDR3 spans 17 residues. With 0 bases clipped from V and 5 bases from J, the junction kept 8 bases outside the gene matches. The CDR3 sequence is CASSQDSPSGRSETQYF. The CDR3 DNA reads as TGTGCCAGCAGCCAAGATTCCCCTAGCGGGAGGTCCGAGACCCAGTACTTC.

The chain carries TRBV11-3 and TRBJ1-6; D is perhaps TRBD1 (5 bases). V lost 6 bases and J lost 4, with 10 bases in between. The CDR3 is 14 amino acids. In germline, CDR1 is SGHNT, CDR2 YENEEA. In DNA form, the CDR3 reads TGTGCCAGCAGAACAGGACAATATAATTCACCCCTCCACTTT. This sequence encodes CASRTGQYNSPLHF.

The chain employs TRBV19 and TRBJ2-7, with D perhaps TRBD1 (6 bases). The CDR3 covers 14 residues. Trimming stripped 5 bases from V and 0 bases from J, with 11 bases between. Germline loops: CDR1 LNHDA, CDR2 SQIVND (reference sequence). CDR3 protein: CASSSQGSSYEQYF. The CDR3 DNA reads TGTGCCAGTAGTTCTCAGGGGAGCTCCTACGAGCAGTACTTC.

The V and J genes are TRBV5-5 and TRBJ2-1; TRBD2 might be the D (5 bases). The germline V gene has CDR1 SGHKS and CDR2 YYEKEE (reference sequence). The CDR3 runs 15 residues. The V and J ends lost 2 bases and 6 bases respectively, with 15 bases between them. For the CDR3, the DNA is TGTGCCAGCAGCTTTCGAGGGTCCCCGGCCAATGAGCAGTTCTTC. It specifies CASSFRGSPANEQFF.

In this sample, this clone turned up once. The CDR3 is CASSLGGQIATNEKLFF. CDR3 nucleotide sequence: TGTGCCAGCAGCTTGGGCGGACAAATTGCAACTAATGAAAAACTGTTTTTT. The V gene is TRBV5-6, the J gene TRBJ1-4; D is possibly TRBD1 (5 bases). Trimming pared 0 bases from V and 0 bases from J, leaving 12 bases between. Germline-derived CDR1 and CDR2 are SGHDT and YYEEEE. There are 17 residues in the CDR3.

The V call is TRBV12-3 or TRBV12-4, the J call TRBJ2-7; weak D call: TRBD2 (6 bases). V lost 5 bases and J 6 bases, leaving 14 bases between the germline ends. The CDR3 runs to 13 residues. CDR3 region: CASSTTQGGEQYF. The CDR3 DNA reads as TGTGCCAGCAGTACTACCCAGGGAGGCGAGCAGTACTTC.

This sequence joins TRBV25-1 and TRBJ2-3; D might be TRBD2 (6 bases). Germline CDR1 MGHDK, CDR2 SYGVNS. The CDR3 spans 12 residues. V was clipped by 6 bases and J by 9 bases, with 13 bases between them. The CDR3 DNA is TGTGCCAGCAGCGGAGGGAGTGGGACGCAGTATTTT. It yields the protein CASSGGSGTQYF.

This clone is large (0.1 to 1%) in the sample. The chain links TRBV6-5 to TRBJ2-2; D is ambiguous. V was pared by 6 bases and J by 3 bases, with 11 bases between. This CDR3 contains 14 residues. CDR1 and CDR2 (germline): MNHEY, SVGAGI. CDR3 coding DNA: TGTGCCAGCAGATTGGAGTGGCACACCGGGGAGCTGTTTTTT. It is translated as CASRLEWHTGELFF.

In DNA, the CDR3 is TGTGCCAGCAGCTCGGGACAGGGGAATTCACCCCTCCACTTT. Translating gives CASSSGQGNSPLHF. This chain uses TRBV7-9 with TRBJ1-6; 10 positions match TRBD1. The CDR3 is 14 amino acids. V lost 4 bases and J lost 7; bases outside the gene matches: 1. Germline V gene data show CDR1 as SEHNR and CDR2 as FQNEAQ (reference sequence). Complete variable domain (other parts from reference TRBV7-9 and TRBJ1-6): DTGVSQNPRHKITKRGQNVTFRCDPISEHNRLYWYRQTLGQGPEFLTYFQNEAQLEKSRLLSDRFSAERPKGSFSTLEIQRTEQGDSAMYLCASSSGQGNSPLHFGNGTRLTVT.

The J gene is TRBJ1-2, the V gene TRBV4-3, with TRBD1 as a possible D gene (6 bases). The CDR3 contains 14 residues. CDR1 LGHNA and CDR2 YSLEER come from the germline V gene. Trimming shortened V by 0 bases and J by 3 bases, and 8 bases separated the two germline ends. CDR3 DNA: TGCGCCAGCAGCCAAGACAGGGGCGACTATGGCTACACCTTC. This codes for CASSQDRGDYGYTF.

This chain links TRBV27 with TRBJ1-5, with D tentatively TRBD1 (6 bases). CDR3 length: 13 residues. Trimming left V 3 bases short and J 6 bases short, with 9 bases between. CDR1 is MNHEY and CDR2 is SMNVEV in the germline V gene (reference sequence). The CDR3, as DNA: TGTGCCAGCAGTTTGAGAGGGGGTCAGCCCCAGCATTTT. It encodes CASSLRGGQPQHF.